What follows are 7 T cell receptor beta chains derived from one specimen sequenced in a study of CD8+CD57+ T cells in acquired aplastic anemia. CDR3 and TCR beta VDJ profiling relied on a genomic DNA template. TCRdb called the reads again in MiXCR, with one record for every CDR3 protein. The sample shows fewer than 250,000 distinct CDR3 sequences, around 45% of them seen only once. Patients selected for sequencing had displayed CD8+CD57+ cell expansion by flow cytometry. The sample comprised sorted CD4+, CD8+, or CD8+CD57+ T cells (not recorded which) from PBMCs. The receptors come from a human donor with aplastic anemia.

The chain recombines TRBV20-1 with TRBJ2-7; 8 bases map to TRBD1. V dropped 1 base and J dropped 3; count of bases not matched to a gene: 8. The CDR3 is 15 amino acids. In germline, CDR1 is DFQATT, CDR2 SNEGSKA (reference sequence). Here the CDR3 DNA reads TGCAGTGCTAGAGGCTCGACAGGGGATTACTACGAGCAGTACTTC. Its translation: CSARGSTGDYYEQYF.

This clonotype came up a few times. The V call is TRBV7-9, the J call TRBJ1-5; no definite D call. CDR3 size: 14 residues. Per germline, CDR1 SEHNR and CDR2 FQNEAQ (reference sequence). With 6 bases removed from V and 6 bases from J, the gap between germline ends came to 15 bases. CDR3 DNA sequence: TGTGCCAGCAGTTGCTCCCTGGAGGGTCAGCCCCAGCATTTT. It encodes CASSCSLEGQPQHF.

A word on this clonotype: Given a much more abundant clone one base away, this may be a read error. It is likely a read error, because the conserved phenylalanine at the end of the CDR3 is missing. The CDR3 spells CATAYLAGGYNEQFL. In nucleotides, the CDR3 is TGCGCCACCGCGTATTTGGCGGGGGGATACAATGAGCAGTTCTTA. The V call is TRBV4-3, the J call TRBJ2-1; the match to TRBD2 covers 8 bases. The length of the CDR3 is 15 residues. The V gene end was trimmed by 10 bases and the J gene end by 4 bases; junction bases not matched to a gene: 12. Per the germline V gene, CDR1 is LGHNA and CDR2 is YSLEER.

The chain has TRBV15 and TRBJ2-3; 11 bases are shared with TRBD2. This CDR3 is 16 amino acids long. In germline, CDR1 is LNHNV, CDR2 YYDKDF (reference sequence). The V and J ends lost 0 bases and 1 base, in that order; junction bases with no gene match: 0. Written as DNA, the CDR3 is TGTGCCACCAGCAGAGATAGCGGGAGGGGCACAGATACGCAGTATTTT. It is translated as CATSRDSGRGTDTQYF.

V gene TRBV5-1 combines with J gene TRBJ1-1; D is perhaps TRBD1 (6 bases). Trimming cost V 4 bases and J 4 bases, with 14 bases left between them. The CDR3 runs 14 residues. CDR1 and CDR2 (germline): SGHRS, YFSETQ. CDR3 protein: CASSPEGGSTEAFF. DNA of the CDR3: TGCGCCAGCAGCCCCGAGGGGGGTTCCACTGAAGCTTTCTTT.

The J gene is TRBJ1-2, the V gene TRBV7-2; TRBD1 might be the D (5 bases). The germline gives CDR1 SGHTA, CDR2 FQGNSA. This CDR3 has 14 amino acids. V shed 1 base and J shed 6 bases, with 12 bases lying between them. This CDR3 reads CASSLEGLWDGYTF. CDR3 coding DNA: TGTGCCAGCAGCTTAGAGGGGCTCTGGGATGGCTACACCTTC.

The chain couples TRBV2 to TRBJ2-7; 7 positions match TRBD2. The germline gives CDR1 SNHLY, CDR2 FYNNEI. This CDR3 has 15 residues. Unmatched junction bases numbered 10, after V lost 6 bases and J lost 2 bases. CDR3 DNA sequence: TGTGCCAGCAGGCGCCGGGACTACCCACCCTACGAGCAGTACTTC. It translates to CASRRRDYPPYEQYF.